The TCR beta chain under discussion was sequenced for a study of blood T cell repertoires in COVID-19. On the study more broadly: The study drew acute and convalescent COVID-19 samples from the United States, Italy and Spain. Sample material is recorded as cDNA or gDNA derived from T cells, B-cell-depleted T cells, or PBMCs.

Original data processing: Cell counts per sample came from amplifying reference gene primers. Produced via immunoSEQ multiplex PCR; TCRdb's table is partial and in-frame only. V and J calls and clone size are copied from that table; D and trimming were computed from the DNA. The data contain 55,000 to 70,000 clones, 82% of them singletons. The CDR3 covers 17 residues. CDR1 and CDR2 from the germline V gene are LGHDT and YNNKEL (reference sequence). The V end lost 1 base, the J end lost 0 bases, and 13 bases lay between the germline ends. This clone was found a few times. The chain couples TRBV3-1 (or the pseudogene TRBV3-2) to TRBJ1-5; D uncertain. Source material: peripheral blood. The receptor was derived from a woman aged 55-69 years with acute or convalescent COVID-19. In DNA form, the CDR3 reads TGTGCCAGCAGCCAAGTTTCGGGAAAATATAGCAATCAGCCCCAGCATTTT. It encodes CASSQVSGKYSNQPQHF.